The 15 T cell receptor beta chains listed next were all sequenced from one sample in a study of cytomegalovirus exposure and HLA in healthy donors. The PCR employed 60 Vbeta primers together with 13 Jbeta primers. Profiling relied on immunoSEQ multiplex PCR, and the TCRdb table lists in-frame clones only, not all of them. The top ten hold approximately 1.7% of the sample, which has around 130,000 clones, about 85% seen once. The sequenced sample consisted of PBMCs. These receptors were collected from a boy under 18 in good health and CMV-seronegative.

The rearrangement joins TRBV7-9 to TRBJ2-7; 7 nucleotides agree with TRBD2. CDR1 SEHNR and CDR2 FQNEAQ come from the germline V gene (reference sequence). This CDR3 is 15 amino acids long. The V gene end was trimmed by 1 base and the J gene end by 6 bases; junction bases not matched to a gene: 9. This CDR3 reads CASSLGQGGLREQYF. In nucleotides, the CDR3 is TGTGCCAGCAGCTTAGGCCAGGGAGGGTTGCGCGAGCAGTACTTC.

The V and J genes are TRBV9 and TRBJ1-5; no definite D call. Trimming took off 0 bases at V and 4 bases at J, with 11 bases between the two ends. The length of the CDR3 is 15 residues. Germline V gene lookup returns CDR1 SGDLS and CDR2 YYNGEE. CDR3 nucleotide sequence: TGTGCCAGCAGCGTAGAACCAGGCGTAAATCAGCCCCAGCATTTT. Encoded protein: CASSVEPGVNQPQHF.

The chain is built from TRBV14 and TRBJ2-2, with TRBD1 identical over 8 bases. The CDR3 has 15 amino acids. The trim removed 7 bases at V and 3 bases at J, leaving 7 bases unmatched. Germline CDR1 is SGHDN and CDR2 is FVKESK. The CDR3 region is CASIGQGFDTGELFF. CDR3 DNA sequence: TGTGCCAGCATAGGACAGGGCTTTGACACCGGGGAGCTGTTTTTT.

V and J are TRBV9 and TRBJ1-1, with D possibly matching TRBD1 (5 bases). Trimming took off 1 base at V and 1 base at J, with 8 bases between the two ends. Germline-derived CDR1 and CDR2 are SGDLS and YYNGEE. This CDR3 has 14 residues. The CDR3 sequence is CASSVLTENTEAFF. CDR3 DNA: TGTGCCAGCAGCGTACTGACAGAGAACACTGAAGCTTTCTTT.

CDR3 DNA: TGTGCCAGCAGCGTAAGGCGAGCGGGAGAAACCGGGGAGCTGTTTTTT. Translating it yields CASSVRRAGETGELFF. This chain joins TRBV9 and TRBJ2-2; 8 bases fit TRBD2. Germline trimming cut 1 base from V and 5 bases from J; bases unmatched to any gene: 7. The CDR3 covers 16 residues. Germline CDR1 and CDR2: SGDLS and YYNGEE.

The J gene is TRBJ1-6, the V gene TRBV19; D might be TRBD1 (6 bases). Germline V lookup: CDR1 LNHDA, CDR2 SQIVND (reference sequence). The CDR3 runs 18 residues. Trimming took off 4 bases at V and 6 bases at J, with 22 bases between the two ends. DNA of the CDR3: TGTGCCAGTAGTAATGTCGGCCTTGGGTGGGGGCTTAATTCACCCCTCCACTTT. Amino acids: CASSNVGLGWGLNSPLHF.

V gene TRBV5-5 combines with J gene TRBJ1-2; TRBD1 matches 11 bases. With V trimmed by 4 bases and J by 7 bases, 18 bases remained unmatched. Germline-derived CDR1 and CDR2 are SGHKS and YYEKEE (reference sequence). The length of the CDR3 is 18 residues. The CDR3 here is CASSPETPGTGGRSGYTF. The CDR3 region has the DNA TGTGCCAGCAGCCCAGAAACCCCCGGGACAGGGGGACGGAGTGGCTACACCTTC.

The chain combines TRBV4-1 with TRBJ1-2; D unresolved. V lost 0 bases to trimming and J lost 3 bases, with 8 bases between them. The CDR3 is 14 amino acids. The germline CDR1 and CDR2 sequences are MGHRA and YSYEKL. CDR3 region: CASSQDLRDYGYTF. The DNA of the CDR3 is TGCGCCAGCAGCCAAGATTTACGGGACTATGGCTACACCTTC.

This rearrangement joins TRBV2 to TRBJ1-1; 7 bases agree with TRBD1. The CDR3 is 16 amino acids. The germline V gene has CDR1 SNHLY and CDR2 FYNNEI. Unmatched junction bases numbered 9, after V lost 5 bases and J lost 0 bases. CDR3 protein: CASSSIGGAMNTEAFF. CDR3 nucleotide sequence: TGTGCCAGCAGTAGTATAGGGGGCGCCATGAACACTGAAGCTTTCTTT.

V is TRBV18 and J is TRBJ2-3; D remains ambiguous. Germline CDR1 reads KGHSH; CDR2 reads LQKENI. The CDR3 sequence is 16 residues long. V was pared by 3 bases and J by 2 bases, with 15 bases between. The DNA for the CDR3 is TGTGCCAGCTCACCGGTTTCTAGTACTCTCACAGATACGCAGTATTTT. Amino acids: CASSPVSSTLTDTQYF.

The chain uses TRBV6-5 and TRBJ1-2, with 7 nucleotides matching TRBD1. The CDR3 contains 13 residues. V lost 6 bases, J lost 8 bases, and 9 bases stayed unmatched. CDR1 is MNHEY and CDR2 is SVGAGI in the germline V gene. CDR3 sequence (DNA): TGTGCCAGCAGCCTAGGACAGGTTGGCGGCTACACCTTC. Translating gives CASSLGQVGGYTF.

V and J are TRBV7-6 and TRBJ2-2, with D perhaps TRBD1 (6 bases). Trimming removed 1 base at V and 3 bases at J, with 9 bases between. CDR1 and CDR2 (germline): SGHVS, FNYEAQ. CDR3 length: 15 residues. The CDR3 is CASSLDGGDTGELFF. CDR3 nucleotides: TGTGCCAGCAGCTTAGATGGGGGCGACACCGGGGAGCTGTTTTTT. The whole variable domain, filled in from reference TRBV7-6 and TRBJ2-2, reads GAGVSQSPRYKVTKRGQDVALRCDPISGHVSLYWYRQALGQGPEFLTYFNYEAQQDKSGLPNDRFSAERPEGSISTLTIQRTEQRDSAMYRCASSLDGGDTGELFFGEGSRLTVL.

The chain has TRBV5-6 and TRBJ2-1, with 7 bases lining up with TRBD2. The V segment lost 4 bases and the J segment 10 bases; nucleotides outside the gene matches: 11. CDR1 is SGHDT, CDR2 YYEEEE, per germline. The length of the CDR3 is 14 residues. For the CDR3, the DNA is TGTGCCAGCAGCCCGGGGGGTCCGGCCACCGAGCAGTTCTTC. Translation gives CASSPGGPATEQFF. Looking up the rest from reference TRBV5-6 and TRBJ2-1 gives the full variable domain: DAGVTQSPTHLIKTRGQQVTLRCSPKSGHDTVSWYQQALGQGPQFIFQYYEEEERQRGNFPDRFSGHQFPNYSSELNVNALLLGDSALYLCASSPGGPATEQFFGPGTRLTVL.

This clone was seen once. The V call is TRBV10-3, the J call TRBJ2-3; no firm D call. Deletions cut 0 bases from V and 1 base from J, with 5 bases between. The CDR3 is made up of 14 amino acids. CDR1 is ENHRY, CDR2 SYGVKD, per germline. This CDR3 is CAISESPGTDTQYF. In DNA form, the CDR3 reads TGTGCCATCAGTGAGTCCCCGGGCACAGATACGCAGTATTTT.

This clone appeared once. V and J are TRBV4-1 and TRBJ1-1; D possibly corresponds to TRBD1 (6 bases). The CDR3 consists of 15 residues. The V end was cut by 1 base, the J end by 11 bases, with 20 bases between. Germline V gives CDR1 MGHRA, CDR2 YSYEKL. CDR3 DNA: TGCGCCAGCAGCCAAGTTCCGTATTGGGGGCCGGTCGCTTTCTTT. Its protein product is CASSQVPYWGPVAFF.